These 14 T cell receptor beta chains originate from one sample sequenced in a study of human T cells and chemical hapten exposure. Time point meaning: patch test 1, 2 weeks after DPC sensitization. Noted treatment: therapeutic diphenylcyclopropenone sensitization with weekly scalp DPC. In TCRdb, the RACE reads were re-called with MiXCR into one record per CDR3 protein. The data contain 150,000 to 200,000 distinct CDR3 sequences, around 15% of them singletons. The sequenced sample was whole blood, obtained in connection with sensitization to the hapten diphenylcyclopropenone (DPC). These TCRs come from a woman between 25 and 40 years old with alopecia areata. Some clones in this sample may be carry-over from other donors' samples.

The chain carries TRBV21-1 and TRBJ1-5; TRBD1, as called in the table, went unchecked against the DNA. TRBV21-1 is recorded as a pseudogene. The CDR3 runs to 18 residues. The CDR3, as DNA: TGTGCCAGCAGCAAAAGGGGACAGGGAAAGAGGAGCAATCAGCCCCAGCATTTT. Protein sequence: CASSKRGQGKRSNQPQHF.

This clonotype was seen only a few times. The chain links TRBV7-6 to TRBJ2-3; D remains ambiguous. V shed 3 bases and J shed 3 bases, with 4 bases lying between them. This CDR3 comprises 12 residues. Per the germline V gene, CDR1 is SGHVS and CDR2 is FNYEAQ. The CDR3 region has the DNA TGTGCCAGCAGCTTGCAAACAGATACGCAGTATTTT. Its translation: CASSLQTDTQYF.

CDR3 residues: CASSPATMGEQYF. The CDR3 DNA reads TGTGCCAGTTCCCCGGCCACCATGGGCGAGCAGTACTTC. This chain joins TRBV19 and TRBJ2-7; D uncertain. The CDR3 is 13 amino acids. The V gene lost 8 bases and the J gene lost 6 bases, with 17 bases spanning the gap. CDR1 and CDR2 (germline): LNHDA, SQIVND (reference sequence).

This clonotype was observed a few times. This rearrangement joins TRBV18 to TRBJ1-1; D gene ambiguous. Per the germline V gene, CDR1 is KGHSH and CDR2 is LQKENI. This CDR3 comprises 12 residues. Trimming cost V 3 bases and J 6 bases, with 8 bases left between them. As DNA, the CDR3 is TGTGCCAGCTCACCCTTAAACGCTGAAGCTTTCTTT. Its protein is CASSPLNAEAFF.

This clonotype was counted a few times. CDR3: CASSQGLMNTEAFF. Written as DNA, the CDR3 is TGTGCCAGCAGCCAAGGTCTGATGAACACTGAAGCTTTCTTT. The chain recombines TRBV3-1 with TRBJ1-1, with D unclear. Deletions cut 1 base from V and 0 bases from J, with 6 bases between. This CDR3 is built from 14 residues. CDR1 LGHDT and CDR2 YNNKEL come from the germline V gene (reference sequence).

Many counts were recorded for this clonotype. This chain joins TRBV28 and TRBJ1-1; D is perhaps TRBD1 (5 bases). There are 12 residues in the CDR3. Trimming took off 2 bases at V and 5 bases at J, with 6 bases between the two ends. CDR1 is MDHEN and CDR2 is SYDVKM in the germline V gene. In nucleotides, the CDR3 is TGTGCCAGCAGTTTAACAGGTACTGAAGCTTTCTTT. Encoded protein: CASSLTGTEAFF. Looking up the rest from reference TRBV28 and TRBJ1-1 gives the full variable domain: DVKVTQSSRYLVKRTGEKVFLECVQDMDHENMFWYRQDPGLGLRLIYFSYDVKMKEKGDIPEGYSVSREKKERFSLILESASTNQTSMYLCASSLTGTEAFFGQGTRLTVV.

V and J are TRBV20-1 and TRBJ2-7; possible D gene TRBD1, 5 bases. The CDR3 has 13 residues. Trimming removed 3 bases at V and 7 bases at J, with 16 bases between. CDR1 and CDR2 (germline): DFQATT, SNEGSKA (reference sequence). CDR3 DNA: TGCAGTGCTAGTCCCCAGGGTCCCAGGGAGCAGTACTTC. Residues: CSASPQGPREQYF.

CDR3 bases: TGTGCCAGCAGCCCGAGGGGAGGGACAGATACGCAGTATTTT. Its protein is CASSPRGGTDTQYF. V gene TRBV7-2 combines with J gene TRBJ2-3; 7 nucleotides agree with TRBD2. J gave up 3 bases and V 5 bases, and 5 bases lay outside the gene matches. The CDR3 covers 14 residues. Germline V lookup: CDR1 SGHTA, CDR2 FQGNSA.

This clonotype was detected a few times. This chain connects TRBV7-2 to TRBJ2-2, with no clear D. V was pared by 5 bases and J by 4 bases, with 14 bases between. Germline assignment: CDR1 SGHTA and CDR2 FQGNSA. The CDR3 covers 15 residues. The chain's CDR3 is CASSPGPSGTGELFF. The CDR3 DNA is TGTGCCAGCAGCCCCGGGCCGTCGGGCACCGGGGAGCTGTTTTTT.

In this sample, this clonotype turned up many times. This chain uses TRBV4-1 with TRBJ2-7; TRBD1 matches 7 bases. V lost 0 bases to trimming and J lost 7 bases; unmatched junction nucleotides: 6. CDR3 length: 14 amino acids. CDR1 is MGHRA and CDR2 is YSYEKL in the germline V gene. DNA of the CDR3: TGCGCCAGCAGCCAAGAGACCCCAGGGGGTGAGCAGTACTTC. Translating gives CASSQETPGGEQYF.

CDR3 residues: CASSLTGGDSPLHF. CDR3 coding DNA: TGTGCCAGCAGCCTGACAGGGGGGGATTCACCCCTCCACTTT. The chain couples TRBV3-1 to TRBJ1-6; 9 nucleotides line up with TRBD1. This CDR3 region has 14 residues. V dropped 4 bases and J dropped 8; count of bases not matched to a gene: 3. Germline CDR1 and CDR2: LGHDT and YNNKEL (reference sequence).

The chain links TRBV11-2 to TRBJ2-4; D is possibly TRBD2 (5 bases). CDR3 length: 15 residues. From germline, CDR1 is SGHAT and CDR2 FQNNGV. Trimming shortened V by 5 bases and J by 2 bases, and 13 bases separated the two germline ends. Here the CDR3 DNA reads TGTGCCAGCAGCCCGCCGACTACTCCCAAAAACATTCAGTACTTC. Encoded protein: CASSPPTTPKNIQYF. Looking up the rest from reference TRBV11-2 and TRBJ2-4 gives the full variable domain: EAGVAQSPRYKIIEKRQSVAFWCNPISGHATLYWYQQILGQGPKLLIQFQNNGVVDDSQLPKDRFSAERLKGVDSTLKIQPAKLEDSAVYLCASSPPTTPKNIQYFGAGTRLSVL.

The chain recombines TRBV5-1 with TRBJ2-3; unclear D gene. Germline CDR1 SGHRS, CDR2 YFSETQ. This CDR3 spans 13 amino acids. Trimming removed 2 bases at V and 3 bases at J, with 7 bases between. The CDR3 protein is CASSFLDTDTQYF. The CDR3 nucleotides read TGCGCCAGCAGCTTTCTAGATACAGATACGCAGTATTTT.

This clonotype came up many times. At one of its ends the junction is not consistent with the germline gene, which may arise from a read error. This chain uses TRBV5-1 with TRBJ2-5, with 7 bases matching TRBD1. CDR1 is SGHRS, CDR2 YFSETQ, per germline. The CDR3 has 14 amino acids. The CDR3, as DNA: TGTGCCAGCAGCTTGGGGACAGCCCAAGAGACCCAGTACTTC. Translated, it gives CASSLGTAQETQYF.